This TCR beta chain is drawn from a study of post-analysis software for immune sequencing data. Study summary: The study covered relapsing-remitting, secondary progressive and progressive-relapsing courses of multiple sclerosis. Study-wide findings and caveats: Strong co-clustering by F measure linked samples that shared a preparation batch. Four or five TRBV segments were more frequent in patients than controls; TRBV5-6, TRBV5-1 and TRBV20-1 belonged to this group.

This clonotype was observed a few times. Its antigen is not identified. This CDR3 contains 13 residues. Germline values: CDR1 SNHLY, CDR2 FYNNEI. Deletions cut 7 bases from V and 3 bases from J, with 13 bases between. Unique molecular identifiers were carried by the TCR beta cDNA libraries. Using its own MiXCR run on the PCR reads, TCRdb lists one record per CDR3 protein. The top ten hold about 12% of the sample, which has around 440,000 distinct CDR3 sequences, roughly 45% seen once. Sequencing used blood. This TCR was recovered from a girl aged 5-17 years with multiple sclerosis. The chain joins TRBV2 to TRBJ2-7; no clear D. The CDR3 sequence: CASMGGPDYEQYF. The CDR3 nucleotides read TGTGCCAGCATGGGCGGTCCCGACTACGAGCAGTACTTC.